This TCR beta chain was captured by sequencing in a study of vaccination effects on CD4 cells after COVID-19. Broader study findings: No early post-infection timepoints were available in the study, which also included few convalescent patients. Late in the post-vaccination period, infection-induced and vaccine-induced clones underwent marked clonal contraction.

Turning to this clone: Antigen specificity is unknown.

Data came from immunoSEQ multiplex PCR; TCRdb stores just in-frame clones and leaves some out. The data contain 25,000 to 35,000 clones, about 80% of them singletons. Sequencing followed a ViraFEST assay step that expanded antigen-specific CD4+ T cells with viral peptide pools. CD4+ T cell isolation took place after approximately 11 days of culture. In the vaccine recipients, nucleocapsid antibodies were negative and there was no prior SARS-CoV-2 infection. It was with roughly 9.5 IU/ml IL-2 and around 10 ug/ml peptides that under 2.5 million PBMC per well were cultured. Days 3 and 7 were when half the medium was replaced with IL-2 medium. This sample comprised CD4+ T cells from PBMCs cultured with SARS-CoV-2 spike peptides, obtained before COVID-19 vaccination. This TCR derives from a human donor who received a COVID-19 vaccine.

The CDR3 sequence: CASSPSATNEKLFF. The DNA for the CDR3 is TGTGCCAGCAGTCCGTCTGCAACTAATGAAAAACTGTTTTTT. The chain uses TRBV6-5 and TRBJ1-4, with no clear D. The CDR3 contains 14 residues. V lost 5 bases, J lost 0 bases, and 7 bases lay in between. Germline values: CDR1 MNHEY, CDR2 SVGAGI.